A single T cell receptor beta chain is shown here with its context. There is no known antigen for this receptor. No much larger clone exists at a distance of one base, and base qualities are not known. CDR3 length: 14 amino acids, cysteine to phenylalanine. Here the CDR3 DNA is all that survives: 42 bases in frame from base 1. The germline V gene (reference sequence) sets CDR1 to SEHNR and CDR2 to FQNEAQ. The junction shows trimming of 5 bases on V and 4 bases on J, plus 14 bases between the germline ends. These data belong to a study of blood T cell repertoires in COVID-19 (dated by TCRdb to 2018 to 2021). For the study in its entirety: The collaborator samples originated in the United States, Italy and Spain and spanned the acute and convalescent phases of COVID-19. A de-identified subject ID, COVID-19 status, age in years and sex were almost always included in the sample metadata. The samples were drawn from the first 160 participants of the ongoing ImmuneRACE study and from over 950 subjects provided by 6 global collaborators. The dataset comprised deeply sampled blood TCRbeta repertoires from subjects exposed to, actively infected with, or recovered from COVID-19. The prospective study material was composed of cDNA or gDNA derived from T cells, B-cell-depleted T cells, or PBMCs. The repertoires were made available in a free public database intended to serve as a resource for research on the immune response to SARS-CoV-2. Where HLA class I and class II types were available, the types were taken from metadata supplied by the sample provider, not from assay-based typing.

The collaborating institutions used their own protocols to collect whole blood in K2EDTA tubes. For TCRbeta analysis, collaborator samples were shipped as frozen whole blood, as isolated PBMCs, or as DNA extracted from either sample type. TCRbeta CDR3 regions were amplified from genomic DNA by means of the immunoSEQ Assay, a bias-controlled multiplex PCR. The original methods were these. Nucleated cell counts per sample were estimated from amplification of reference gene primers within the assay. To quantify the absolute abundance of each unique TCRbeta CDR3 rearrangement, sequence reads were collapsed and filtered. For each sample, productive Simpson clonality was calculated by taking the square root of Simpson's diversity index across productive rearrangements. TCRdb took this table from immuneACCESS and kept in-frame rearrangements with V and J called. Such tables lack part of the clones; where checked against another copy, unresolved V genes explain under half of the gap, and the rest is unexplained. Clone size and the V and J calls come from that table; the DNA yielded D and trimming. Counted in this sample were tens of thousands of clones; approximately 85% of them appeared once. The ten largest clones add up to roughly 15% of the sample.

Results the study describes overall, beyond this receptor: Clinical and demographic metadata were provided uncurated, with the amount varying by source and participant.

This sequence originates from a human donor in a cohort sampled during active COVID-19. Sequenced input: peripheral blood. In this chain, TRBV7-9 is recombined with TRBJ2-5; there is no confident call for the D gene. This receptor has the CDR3 CASSPDSFGETQYF. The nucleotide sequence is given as TGTGCCAGCAGCCCCGACTCCTTCGGAGAGACCCAGTACTTC.